This T cell receptor (beta chain) was captured by sequencing in a study of blood T cells in healthy people across ages. This clonotype occurred a few times. Its specificity is not known. This CDR3 is built from 19 residues. Germline trimming cut 6 bases from V and 0 bases from J; bases unmatched to any gene: 14. Germline CDR1 reads SQVTM; CDR2 reads ANQGSEA. General observations from the study: Without sorted subsets, naive and antigen-experienced compartments could not be conclusively compared. Shifts in expanded clonotypes may have been confounded by donor CMV status, which was unknown.

Alongside a J-beta primer mix, a sample-barcoded 5' primer served in a second PCR lasting about 7 to 11 cycles. The template-switch adaptor, which had 12 random nucleotides, put a tag on each cDNA molecule. TCRdb recomputed calls from the 5' RACE reads with MiXCR, one row per CDR3 protein. The table has about 670,000 distinct CDR3 sequences, roughly 43% seen once. The specimen was blood. The sequence derives from a man of 80 years or more in good health. The genes are TRBV29-1 and TRBJ2-1; 13 bases fit TRBD2. This CDR3 is CSVEPGLAGPRSSYNEQFF. In DNA form, the CDR3 reads TGCAGCGTCGAACCGGGACTAGCGGGACCCAGGAGCTCCTACAATGAGCAGTTCTTC.